Presented here are 13 T cell receptor beta chains from one specimen sequenced in a study of blood T cell repertoires in COVID-19. Using immunoSEQ multiplex PCR, the repertoire was profiled, and TCRdb retains in-frame clones only, with some absent. Of 250,000 to 350,000 clones in the sample, around 87% were seen once. The sequenced sample consisted of peripheral blood. The receptors were sampled from a woman in her fifties or sixties who had recovered from COVID-19.

The V gene is TRBV9, the J gene TRBJ2-3; tentatively, D is TRBD2 (6 bases). This CDR3 is 19 amino acids long. Trimming pared 2 bases from V and 2 bases from J, leaving 24 bases between. Germline CDR1 SGDLS, CDR2 YYNGEE. CDR3 in DNA: TGTGCCAGCAGCGTCCTAGCCTCAGGTCCGGGACTGTCCACAGATACGCAGTATTTT. It specifies CASSVLASGPGLSTDTQYF.

This sequence joins TRBV7-2 and TRBJ1-2, with 8 positions matching TRBD1. CDR3 size: 17 residues. Losses at the gene ends were 6 bases for V and 5 bases for J; bases not matched to a gene: 17. The V gene's germline CDR1 is SGHTA and CDR2 FQGNSA. The CDR3 loop reads CASSSGQGASLWYGYTF. Written as DNA, the CDR3 is TGTGCCAGCAGTTCAGGGCAGGGGGCTTCGCTTTGGTATGGCTACACCTTC.

The chain recombines TRBV3-1 (or the pseudogene TRBV3-2) with TRBJ2-5; 8 bases are a match to TRBD2. This CDR3 spans 15 amino acids. J lost 5 bases, V lost 4 bases, and 9 bases had no gene match. Germline V gene sequence: CDR1 LGHDT, CDR2 YNNKEL (reference sequence). CDR3 sequence: CASSPRPSGSETQYF. The DNA for the CDR3 is TGTGCCAGCAGCCCCCGGCCCAGCGGGAGTGAGACCCAGTACTTC.

This chain joins TRBV24-1 and TRBJ1-5; possibly TRBD1 for D (6 bases). Germline CDR1 KGHDR, CDR2 SFDVKD. The CDR3 length is 14 residues. Between the trimmed V and J ends, which lost 2 bases and 5 bases, there was a span of 9 bases. The CDR3 protein is CATSDSGADQPQHF. In DNA, the CDR3 is TGTGCCACCAGTGATTCAGGGGCGGATCAGCCCCAGCATTTT.

This clone came up a few times. The genes are TRBV11-2 and TRBJ1-2; D may be TRBD1 (5 bases). V was pared by 3 bases and J by 5 bases, with 10 bases between. The CDR3 is 13 residues long. Germline V gene sequence: CDR1 SGHAT, CDR2 FQNNGV. The CDR3: CASSFSSGYGYTF. DNA for the CDR3: TGTGCCAGCAGCTTCTCTTCAGGGTATGGCTACACCTTC.

In nucleotides, the CDR3 is TGCAGTGCTAGTGGAGTAGAGACCCAGTACTTC. It encodes CSASGVETQYF. This chain joins TRBV20-1 and TRBJ2-5; unclear D gene. V dropped 3 bases and J dropped 4 bases, with 6 bases sitting between them. Germline V gene lookup returns CDR1 DFQATT and CDR2 SNEGSKA (reference sequence). The CDR3 covers 11 residues.

This chain links TRBV7-2 with TRBJ2-5, with TRBD2 identical over 8 bases. From germline, CDR1 is SGHTA and CDR2 FQGNSA. The CDR3 contains 15 residues. V shed 5 bases, J shed 6 bases, and the junction held 11 bases outside the gene matches. The CDR3 DNA reads TGTGCCAGCAGCCTAGACTTCAGCGGGAGTCAGACCCAGTACTTC. It specifies CASSLDFSGSQTQYF.

This clone was seen ten or more times. The chain links TRBV5-6 to TRBJ1-1; a possible D gene is TRBD1 (5 bases). Germline V gene sequence: CDR1 SGHDT, CDR2 YYEEEE. The CDR3 spans 14 residues. The ends were cut back, 4 bases at V and 4 bases at J, with 14 bases in the middle. CDR3 DNA: TGTGCCAGCAGCCATTGGGGGGAAGTCACTGAAGCTTTCTTT. Protein product: CASSHWGEVTEAFF.

This chain links TRBV30 with TRBJ1-2; D unresolved. V was shortened by 2 bases and J by 7 bases, with 14 bases between the two germline ends. Germline values: CDR1 GTSNPN, CDR2 SVGIG (reference sequence). This CDR3 has 13 residues. The CDR3 DNA sequence: TGTGCCTGGAGTTCAAGGGCGCGGGGTGGCTACACCTTC. This gives the protein CAWSSRARGGYTF.

This rearrangement joins TRBV28 to TRBJ2-1; 9 bases agree with TRBD2. Losses at the gene ends were 6 bases for V and 10 bases for J; bases not matched to a gene: 7. The CDR3 loop spans 13 amino acids. The germline V gene has CDR1 MDHEN and CDR2 SYDVKM. The CDR3 protein is CASRGTSISEQFF. The CDR3 DNA is TGTGCCAGCAGGGGGACTAGCATTTCCGAGCAGTTCTTC.

The chain uses TRBV25-1 and TRBJ2-3; TRBD2 matches 7 bases. The CDR3 has 11 residues. Trimming cost V 5 bases and J 12 bases; bases outside gene matches: 5. Germline-derived CDR1 and CDR2 are MGHDK and SYGVNS. The CDR3 region has the DNA TGTGCCAGCAGTATAAGCGGGGATCAGTATTTT. Translated: CASSISGDQYF.

This chain uses TRBV30 with TRBJ1-6, with D unresolved. CDR3 length equals 12 residues. Germline assignment: CDR1 GTSNPN and CDR2 SVGIG (reference sequence). Trimming cost V 0 bases and J 10 bases, with 7 bases left between them. The CDR3 bases are TGTGCCTGGAGTGTACAGCAGTCACCCCTCCACTTT. Its protein is CAWSVQQSPLHF.

The J gene is TRBJ2-2, the V gene TRBV7-3, with D possibly being TRBD2 (6 bases). CDR3 length equals 16 residues. Germline-derived CDR1 and CDR2 are SGHTA and FQGTGA. V gave up 2 bases and J gave up 6 bases, with 16 bases separating them. The CDR3 region is CASSLGGGLEAGELFF. The CDR3 DNA reads TGTGCCAGCAGCTTAGGTGGAGGGTTGGAGGCCGGGGAGCTGTTTTTT.